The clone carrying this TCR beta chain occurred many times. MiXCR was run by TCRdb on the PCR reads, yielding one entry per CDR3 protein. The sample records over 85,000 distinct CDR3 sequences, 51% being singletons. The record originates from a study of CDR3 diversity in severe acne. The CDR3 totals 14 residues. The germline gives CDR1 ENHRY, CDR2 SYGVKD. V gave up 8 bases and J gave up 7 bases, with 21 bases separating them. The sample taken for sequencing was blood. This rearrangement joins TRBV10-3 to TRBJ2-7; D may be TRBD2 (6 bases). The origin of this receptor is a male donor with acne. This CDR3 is CAIGGTGLGSEQYV. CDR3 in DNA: TGTGCCATCGGGGGGACTGGATTAGGCTCAGAGCAGTACGTC.